The 24 T cell receptor beta chains in this list originate from one sample, sequenced in a study of cytomegalovirus exposure and HLA in healthy donors. Both 60 Vbeta primers and 13 Jbeta primers went into the PCR. Only in-frame clones appear in the TCRdb table, and some are missing; sequencing was by immunoSEQ multiplex PCR. The ten most abundant clones cover approximately 6.2% of a sample with about 110,000 clones. Sample: PBMCs. Source of these receptors: a man aged 35 to 55 in good health and CMV-seropositive.

Here the CDR3 reads CASRTGGFTEAFF. Written as DNA, the CDR3 is TGTGCCAGCAGGACAGGGGGCTTCACTGAAGCTTTCTTT. This chain joins TRBV28 and TRBJ1-1, with TRBD1 identical over 10 bases. With V trimmed by 6 bases and J by 4 bases, 2 bases remained unmatched. CDR1 and CDR2 from the germline V gene are MDHEN and SYDVKM. This CDR3 has 13 residues.

V usage is TRBV11-3 and J usage is TRBJ2-6; a weak D match, TRBD1 (5 bases). V shed 5 bases and J shed 1 base, with 18 bases lying between them. This CDR3 region has 18 residues. The germline V gene has CDR1 SGHNT and CDR2 YENEEA. The CDR3 reads CASSLNYHQGSGANVLTF. The CDR3 DNA is TGTGCCAGCAGCCTGAACTATCACCAGGGTTCTGGGGCCAACGTCCTGACTTTC.

The chain recombines TRBV28 with TRBJ1-2; D is undetermined. Germline V gene lookup returns CDR1 MDHEN and CDR2 SYDVKM. This CDR3 has 13 amino acids. V dropped 3 bases and J dropped 4 bases, with 9 bases sitting between them. This CDR3 is CASSLAQVYGYTF. The DNA of the CDR3 is TGTGCCAGCAGTTTGGCCCAGGTCTATGGCTACACCTTC.

The chain joins TRBV27 to TRBJ2-1; TRBD2 matches at 7 bases. Germline CDR1 MNHEY, CDR2 SMNVEV (reference sequence). J gave up 8 bases and V 6 bases, and 13 bases lay outside the gene matches. The CDR3 spans 15 residues. CDR3 sequence reads: CASSYSGTMYHEQFF. CDR3 DNA: TGTGCCAGCAGCTACAGTGGGACTATGTATCATGAGCAGTTCTTC.

V usage is TRBV7-9 and J usage is TRBJ2-2; D possibly corresponds to TRBD1 (5 bases). Germline lookup yields CDR1 SEHNR and CDR2 FQNEAQ (reference sequence). With 3 bases removed from V and 2 bases from J, the gap between germline ends came to 10 bases. CDR3 size: 15 residues. The CDR3 DNA sequence: TGTGCCAGCAGCTTGAAGACAGCAAACACCGGGGAGCTGTTTTTT. Its protein is CASSLKTANTGELFF.

J is TRBJ2-1 and V is TRBV10-1; 9 bases fit TRBD2. The CDR3 contains 16 residues. Looked up from germline, CDR1 is WNHNN and CDR2 is SYGVQD (reference sequence). Trimming cost V 2 bases and J 2 bases; bases outside gene matches: 4. CDR3: CASSELASGAYNEQFF. The CDR3 region has the DNA TGCGCCAGCAGTGAGCTGGCTAGCGGGGCCTACAATGAGCAGTTCTTC.

The chain uses TRBV10-1 and TRBJ2-1; 9 bases align to TRBD2. With V trimmed by 9 bases and J by 7 bases, 10 bases remained unmatched. The CDR3 is made up of 14 amino acids. The germline gives CDR1 WNHNN, CDR2 SYGVQD (reference sequence). CDR3 residues: CASCSGSLKNEQFF. The CDR3 nucleotides are TGCGCCAGTTGTAGCGGGAGTCTGAAAAATGAGCAGTTCTTC.

The rearrangement uses TRBV11-2 and TRBJ1-5; D perhaps matches TRBD1 (6 bases). The germline V and J ends were trimmed by 1 base and 3 bases, with 16 bases remaining between them. This CDR3 comprises 17 residues. From germline, CDR1 is SGHAT and CDR2 FQNNGV. Here the CDR3 reads CASSLVSGGRPNQPQHF. CDR3 DNA: TGTGCCAGCAGCTTAGTTAGTGGGGGCAGGCCCAATCAGCCCCAGCATTTT.

V usage is TRBV28 and J usage is TRBJ2-6, with 7 bases matching TRBD2. CDR3 length: 19 amino acids. J gave up 3 bases and V 1 base, and 12 bases lay outside the gene matches. Germline CDR1 MDHEN, CDR2 SYDVKM. CDR3 nucleotide sequence: TGTGCCAGCAGTTTATACCGGCTGGGCGGGAGTGATGGGGCCAACGTCCTGACTTTC. Residues: CASSLYRLGGSDGANVLTF.

This chain links TRBV2 with TRBJ1-2; D is possibly TRBD1 (5 bases). The V end was cut by 5 bases, the J end by 2 bases, with 9 bases between. The CDR3 runs to 13 residues. CDR1 is SNHLY and CDR2 is FYNNEI in the germline V gene. CDR3 DNA sequence: TGTGCCAGCAGTTTCTCAGGGAACTATGGCTACACCTTC. As protein: CASSFSGNYGYTF.

The chain links TRBV7-3 to TRBJ2-2; a possible D gene is TRBD2 (6 bases). This CDR3 contains 15 residues. Germline CDR1 SGHTA, CDR2 FQGTGA. The V gene lost 2 bases and the J gene lost 2 bases, with 9 bases spanning the gap. CDR3: CASSLGGKNTGELFF. The DNA for the CDR3 is TGTGCCAGCAGCTTAGGAGGGAAAAACACCGGGGAGCTGTTTTTT. Full variable domain (outside the CDR3, taken from reference TRBV7-3 and TRBJ2-2): GAGVSQTPSNKVTEKGKYVELRCDPISGHTALYWYRQSLGQGPEFLIYFQGTGAADDSGLPNDRFFAVRPEGSVSTLKIQRTERGDSAVYLCASSLGGKNTGELFFGEGSRLTVL.

The chain uses TRBV19 and TRBJ1-1, with TRBD1 as a possible D gene (6 bases). The length of the CDR3 is 16 residues. Between the trimmed V and J ends, which lost 7 bases and 4 bases, there was a span of 22 bases. CDR1 and CDR2 (germline): LNHDA, SQIVND (reference sequence). CDR3 in DNA: TGTGCCAGTACCGATACAGGGATCGCTATGGGCACTGAAGCTTTCTTT. Amino acid sequence: CASTDTGIAMGTEAFF.

The V gene is TRBV6-6, the J gene TRBJ1-2; weak D call: TRBD1 (5 bases). Per germline, CDR1 MNHNY and CDR2 SVGAGI (reference sequence). The ends were cut back, 5 bases at V and 4 bases at J, with 8 bases in the middle. The CDR3 totals 12 residues. CDR3 sequence: CASSADSYGYTF. The CDR3 coding sequence is TGTGCCAGCAGTGCCGACAGCTATGGCTACACCTTC.

V usage is TRBV7-8 and J usage is TRBJ1-3; D may be TRBD1 (5 bases). Trimming pared 5 bases from V and 3 bases from J, leaving 14 bases between. The CDR3 is 15 residues long. Germline V gene sequence: CDR1 SGHVS, CDR2 FQNEAQ. This CDR3 is CASSPGGGVGNTIYF. The CDR3 DNA reads as TGTGCCAGCAGCCCTGGGGGAGGCGTTGGAAACACCATATATTTT.

This chain connects TRBV4-3 to TRBJ1-5; D is uncertain. The CDR3 extends over 15 amino acids. The V and J ends lost 4 bases and 2 bases respectively, with 12 bases between them. The germline V gene has CDR1 LGHNA and CDR2 YSLEER. The CDR3 coding sequence is TGCGCCAGCAGCCCGGATGCCGGGGGCAATCAGCCCCAGCATTTT. Translation: CASSPDAGGNQPQHF.

V is TRBV5-8 and J is TRBJ2-7; perhaps TRBD2 as D (6 bases). The ends were cut back, 3 bases at V and 6 bases at J, with 19 bases in the middle. The germline CDR1 and CDR2 sequences are SGHTS and YDEGEE. The CDR3 has 15 residues. In DNA, the CDR3 is TGTGCCAGCAGCTGGGGTCGCCGGAGGGCCTCCGAGCAGTACTTC. Protein sequence: CASSWGRRRASEQYF.

The chain is built from TRBV19 and TRBJ2-1; D may be TRBD1 (7 bases). CDR1 is LNHDA and CDR2 is SQIVND in the germline V gene (reference sequence). V was pared by 5 bases and J by 7 bases, with 12 bases between. The CDR3 is made up of 13 amino acids. CDR3 region: CASSYGGQNEQFF. CDR3 coding DNA: TGTGCCAGTAGTTACGGGGGACAGAATGAGCAGTTCTTC. The full variable domain, rest sourced from reference TRBV19 and TRBJ2-1, is DGGITQSPKYLFRKEGQNVTLSCEQNLNHDAMYWYRQDPGQGLRLIYYSQIVNDFQKGDIAEGYSVSREKKESFPLTVTSAQKNPTAFYLCASSYGGQNEQFFGPGTRLTVL.

The DNA of the CDR3 is TGTGCCAGCAGCTGGGGGGTGCAGGGTAGACAGCCCCAGCATTTT. This sequence encodes CASSWGVQGRQPQHF. V is TRBV5-5 and J is TRBJ1-5; weak D call: TRBD1 (5 bases). The CDR3 is 15 residues long. Germline V CDR1 and CDR2: SGHKS, YYEKEE (reference sequence). Deletions cut 3 bases from V and 7 bases from J, with 17 bases between.

The rearrangement uses TRBV11-2 and TRBJ2-2, with unresolved D. The CDR3 consists of 13 residues. Trimming shortened V by 1 base and J by 7 bases, and 7 bases separated the two germline ends. The germline V gene encodes CDR1 SGHAT and CDR2 FQNNGV. DNA for the CDR3: TGTGCCAGCAGCTTAGTCGACTTCGGGGAGCTGTTTTTT. Amino acids: CASSLVDFGELFF.

This chain joins TRBV6-1 and TRBJ2-7, with 14 bases matching TRBD2. CDR3 length: 16 amino acids. CDR1 and CDR2 from the germline V gene are MNHNS and SASEGT. The trim removed 3 bases at V and 2 bases at J, leaving 3 bases unmatched. DNA for the CDR3: TGTGCCAGCAGTGACAGACTAGCGGGAGGGCCCTACGAGCAGTACTTC. Translated, it gives CASSDRLAGGPYEQYF.

The gene calls are TRBV7-9 and TRBJ2-7; tentative D call: TRBD2 (5 bases). Deletions cut 4 bases from V and 2 bases from J, with 15 bases between. Germline V gives CDR1 SEHNR, CDR2 FQNEAQ (reference sequence). The CDR3 has 15 amino acids. Here the CDR3 reads CASSSGNGGAYEQYF. Written as DNA, the CDR3 is TGTGCCAGCAGCTCCGGGAACGGCGGAGCCTACGAGCAGTACTTC.

V and J are TRBV5-6 and TRBJ2-2; no reliable D call. V was cut by 4 bases and J by 4 bases, with 14 bases left in between. The CDR3 has 15 residues. Per germline, CDR1 SGHDT and CDR2 YYEEEE. Written as DNA, the CDR3 is TGTGCCAGCAGCCGCCCCGGGTCGGGCACCGGGGAGCTGTTTTTT. Protein product: CASSRPGSGTGELFF.

The chain joins TRBV9 to TRBJ1-1; D is uncertain. The CDR3 runs 15 residues. V shed 0 bases and J shed 0 bases, with 9 bases lying between them. Germline V gene sequence: CDR1 SGDLS, CDR2 YYNGEE. The CDR3: CASSVGPGMNTEAFF. The CDR3 bases are TGTGCCAGCAGCGTAGGTCCGGGGATGAACACTGAAGCTTTCTTT. Full variable domain (rest looked up from reference TRBV9 and TRBJ1-1): DSGVTQTPKHLITATGQRVTLRCSPRSGDLSVYWYQQSLDQGLQFLIQYYNGEERAKGNILERFSAQQFPDLHSELNLSSLELGDSALYFCASSVGPGMNTEAFFGQGTRLTVV.

The chain uses TRBV7-2 and TRBJ2-4; TRBD1 aligns across 9 bases. This CDR3 spans 15 amino acids. Trimming at V came to 6 bases and at J to 6 bases, leaving 9 bases not matched to a gene. Germline V gene lookup returns CDR1 SGHTA and CDR2 FQGNSA. The DNA of the CDR3 is TGTGCCAGCAGTCCTCGGACAGGGGTAATAAACATTCAGTACTTC. Encoded protein: CASSPRTGVINIQYF.